The rows below give T cell receptor beta chains drawn from one sample of a study of T cell repertoires in cytomegalovirus infection. Using its own MiXCR run on the reads, TCRdb lists one record per CDR3 protein. The sample holds more than 500,000 distinct CDR3 sequences, approximately 17% seen once. The sample consisted of CD8+ T cells from PBMCs. The source of these receptors is a human donor in good health (CMV status not recorded). Some clones in this sample may be carry-over from other donors' samples. Each CDR3 is given with its conserved first and last residue. D genes are given only for firm matches. The size field is filled for only some rows; it gives once, few, many or a size class.

cdr3_nt	cdr3_aa	j_call	v_call	d_call	clone_size
TGCGCCAGCGCAAGCGGGAGAGGTCTCAATGAGCAGTTCTTC	CASASGRGLNEQFF	TRBJ2-1	TRBV5-1	TRBD2	few
TGTGCCGAAGCGGGAGGGGGCACCGGGGAGCTGTTTTTT	CAEAGGGTGELFF	TRBJ2-2	TRBV30	TRBD2	few
TGTGCCAGTAGTGGTAAGCGCGCAGGGATGCTCGCTGAAGCTTTCTTT	CASSGKRAGMLAEAFF	TRBJ1-1	TRBV19	NA	NA
TGCGCCAGCAGTCTTCGGACTAGCGCCGGGAGCTACAATGAGCAGTTCTTC	CASSLRTSAGSYNEQFF	TRBJ2-1	TRBV23-1	TRBD2	many
TGTGCCAGCAGCCAAGAAGCTAGCGGGCGGTTGTACGAGCAGTACTTC	CASSQEASGRLYEQYF	TRBJ2-7	TRBV14	TRBD2	NA
TGTGCCAGCAGCCCATCCTACAGTGCAACTAATGAAAAACTGTTTTTT	CASSPSYSATNEKLFF	TRBJ1-4	TRBV7-9	NA	NA
TGTGCCAGCAGTGAAGACAGGACTAATGGGGGGACCCAGTACTTC	CASSEDRTNGGTQYF	TRBJ2-5	TRBV5-5	NA	NA
TGTGCCAGCAGTTACTCGATTAGGGCCGGTTCACCCCTCCACTTT	CASSYSIRAGSPLHF	TRBJ1-6	TRBV6-5	NA	many
TGCGCCAGCAGCCAAGACTGGGCTACCGGGGAGCTGTTTTTT	CASSQDWATGELFF	TRBJ2-2	TRBV4-1	NA	many
TGTGCCAGCAGCTTCGACCACCCCTACGAGCAGTACTTC	CASSFDHPYEQYF	TRBJ2-7	TRBV7-2	NA	many
TGTGCCAGCAGCTTAGCAGGGGCAAACTATGGCTACACCTTC	CASSLAGANYGYTF	TRBJ1-2	TRBV7-2	NA	many
TGTGCCAGCAGCCAATCGGCACCCGGGACAGGAAATCTAGCCAAAAACATTCAGTACTTC	CASSQSAPGTGNLAKNIQYF	TRBJ2-4	TRBV12-3/TRBV12-4	TRBD1	NA
TGTGCCAGCAGCTTGTGGACTAGCGGGGGGGATACCACCGGGGAGCTGTTTTTT	CASSLWTSGGDTTGELFF	TRBJ2-2	TRBV11-2	TRBD2	many
TGTGCCAGCAGGCAAGGACTAGCGGGAGAACGGCAGGGCGGGGAGCTGTTTTTT	CASRQGLAGERQGGELFF	TRBJ2-2	TRBV6-1	TRBD2	few
TGTGCCAGCAGTTACGCGGGACTAGCGGGAGATGAGCAGTTCTTC	CASSYAGLAGDEQFF	TRBJ2-1	TRBV6-5	TRBD2	many
TGTGCCAGCAGTGAACTCCGGGACAGTGGCACAGATACGCAGTATTTT	CASSELRDSGTDTQYF	TRBJ2-3	TRBV6-4	TRBD1	many
TGCAGCGTTGTGGGAGGGGGTGGCAACACCGGGGAGCTGTTTTTT	CSVVGGGGNTGELFF	TRBJ2-2	TRBV29-1	NA	once
TGTGCCAGCAGCTTGACCCTAGACTCTAGCACAGATACGCAGTATTTT	CASSLTLDSSTDTQYF	TRBJ2-3	TRBV5-6	NA	NA